This T cell receptor beta chain came from a study of blood T cell repertoires in COVID-19. The CDR3 totals 15 residues. Per germline, CDR1 MNHNS and CDR2 SASEGT. The J segment lost 7 bases and the V segment lost 3 bases, leaving 7 bases of the junction unmatched. The repertoire was sequenced with immunoSEQ multiplex PCR; TCRdb's copy has only in-frame clones and lacks some. The sample includes about 140,000 clones, 81% seen only once; the top ten take around 8.2%. The chain uses TRBV6-1 and TRBJ1-4; 8 bases are shared with TRBD1. The clonotype originates from a human donor in a cohort sampled during active COVID-19. Sequencing was performed on peripheral blood. CDR3 in amino acids: CASSENRGGGEKLFF. DNA of the CDR3: TGTGCCAGCAGTGAGAACAGGGGGGGCGGTGAAAAACTGTTTTTT.